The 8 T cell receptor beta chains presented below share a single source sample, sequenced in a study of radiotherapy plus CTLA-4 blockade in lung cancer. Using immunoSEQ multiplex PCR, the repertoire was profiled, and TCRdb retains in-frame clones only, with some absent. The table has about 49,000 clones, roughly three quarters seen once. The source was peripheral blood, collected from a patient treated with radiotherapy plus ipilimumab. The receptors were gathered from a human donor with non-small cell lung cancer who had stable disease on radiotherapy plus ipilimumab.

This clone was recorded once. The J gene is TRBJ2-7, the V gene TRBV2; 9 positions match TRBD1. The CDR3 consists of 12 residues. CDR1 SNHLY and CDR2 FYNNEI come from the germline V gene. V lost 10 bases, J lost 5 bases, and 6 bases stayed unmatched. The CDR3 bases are TGTGCCACCACGGGACAGGGCAACGAGCAGTACTTC. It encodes CATTGQGNEQYF.

The DNA for the CDR3 is TGTGCCAGCAGTTCACGGAGCCAAACAGGGGCCACTGAAGCTTTCTTT. This encodes CASSSRSQTGATEAFF. The chain joins TRBV11-3 to TRBJ1-1, with 7 bases lining up with TRBD1. This CDR3 is 16 amino acids long. The V segment lost 6 bases and the J segment 4 bases; nucleotides outside the gene matches: 14. CDR1 SGHNT and CDR2 YENEEA come from the germline V gene. Drawing the rest from reference TRBV11-3 and TRBJ1-1, the complete variable domain is EAGVVQSPRYKIIEKKQPVAFWCNPISGHNTLYWYLQNLGQGPELLIRYENEEAVDDSQLPKDRFSAERLKGVDSTLKIQPAELGDSAVYLCASSSRSQTGATEAFFGQGTRLTVV.

CDR3 in DNA: TGCGCCAGCAGCGACGGGGGGCGTGTAACTAATGAAAAACTGTTTTTT. Translated, it gives CASSDGGRVTNEKLFF. The gene calls are TRBV5-1 and TRBJ1-4; possible D gene TRBD1, 6 bases. Germline V gives CDR1 SGHRS, CDR2 YFSETQ. This CDR3 contains 16 residues. Between the trimmed V and J ends, which lost 4 bases and 1 base, there was a span of 14 bases.

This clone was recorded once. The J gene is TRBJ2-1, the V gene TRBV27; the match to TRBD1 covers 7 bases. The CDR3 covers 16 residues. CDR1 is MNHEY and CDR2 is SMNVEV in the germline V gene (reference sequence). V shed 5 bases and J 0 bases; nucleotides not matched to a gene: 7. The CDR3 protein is CASSLSRTGSYNEQFF. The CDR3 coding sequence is TGTGCCAGCAGTCTCTCAAGGACAGGCTCCTACAATGAGCAGTTCTTC.

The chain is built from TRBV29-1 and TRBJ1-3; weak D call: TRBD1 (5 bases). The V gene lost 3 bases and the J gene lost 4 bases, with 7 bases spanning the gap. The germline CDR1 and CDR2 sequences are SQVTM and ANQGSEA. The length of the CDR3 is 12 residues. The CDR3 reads CSVDGGGNTIYF. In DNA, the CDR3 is TGCAGCGTTGATGGGGGAGGAAACACCATATATTTT.

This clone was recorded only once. CDR3 DNA: TGTGCCAGTAGTATCGGACAGGAGAACTATGGCTACACCTTC. This encodes CASSIGQENYGYTF. The rearrangement joins TRBV19 to TRBJ1-2; 7 bases align to TRBD1. The germline CDR1 and CDR2 sequences are LNHDA and SQIVND (reference sequence). V shed 3 bases and J 2 bases; nucleotides not matched to a gene: 3. This CDR3 is built from 14 residues.

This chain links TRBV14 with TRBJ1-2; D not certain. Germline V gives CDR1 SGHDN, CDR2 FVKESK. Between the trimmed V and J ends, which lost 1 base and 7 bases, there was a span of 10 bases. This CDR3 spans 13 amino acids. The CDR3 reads CASSQGTVRGYTF. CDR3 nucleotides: TGTGCCAGCAGCCAAGGAACAGTCCGTGGCTACACCTTC.

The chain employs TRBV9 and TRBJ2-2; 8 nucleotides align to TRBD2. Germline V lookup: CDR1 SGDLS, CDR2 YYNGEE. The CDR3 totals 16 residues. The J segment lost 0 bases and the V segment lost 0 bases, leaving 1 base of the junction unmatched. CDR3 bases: TGTGCCAGCAGCGTAGATAGCGGGACGAACACCGGGGAGCTGTTTTTT. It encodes CASSVDSGTNTGELFF.